This entry lists 11 T cell receptor beta chains sequenced from one sample in a study of T-cell reconstitution after alpha-beta-depleted transplantation in children. The TCRbeta library incorporated unique molecular identifiers. TCRdb reprocessed the PCR reads with MiXCR, giving one entry per CDR3 protein. The sample contains under 850,000 distinct CDR3 sequences, 10% to 15% of which appear only once. The sample in question was PBMCs, obtained before TCRalphabeta/CD19-depleted stem cell transplant. Source of these receptors: a girl aged 2-15 years with congenital amegakaryocytic thrombocytopenia, due to receive a stem cell transplant.

The table lists this clonotype with a few counts. This sequence joins TRBV20-1 and TRBJ2-7; TRBD2 agrees at 7 bases. J lost 6 bases, V lost 0 bases, and 8 bases had no gene match. Germline V gene data show CDR1 as DFQATT and CDR2 as SNEGSKA (reference sequence). The CDR3 runs to 14 residues. CDR3 sequence (DNA): TGCAGTGCTAGAGAGGGAGGGCCAGGACTCGAGCAGTACTTC. It yields the protein CSAREGGPGLEQYF.

This clonotype was detected many times. The rearrangement joins TRBV5-1 to TRBJ2-3; D gene uncertain. This CDR3 has 16 residues. V was pared by 0 bases and J by 2 bases, with 13 bases between. The germline gives CDR1 SGHRS, CDR2 YFSETQ. CDR3 protein: CASSLASARFTDTQYF. CDR3 coding DNA: TGCGCCAGCAGCTTGGCTTCGGCCAGGTTCACAGATACGCAGTATTTT.

This clonotype was detected many times. This chain joins TRBV10-3 and TRBJ2-1, with D possibly TRBD1 on 6 matching bases. V was shortened by 10 bases and J by 4 bases, with 11 bases between the two germline ends. The germline V gene has CDR1 ENHRY and CDR2 SYGVKD. The CDR3 is made up of 12 amino acids. In nucleotides, the CDR3 is TGTGCCACCACGACAGGATACAATGAGCAGTTCTTC. Its protein is CATTTGYNEQFF.

About this clonotype itself: This may be a read error: a much more frequent sequence differs by one nucleotide. V and J are TRBV12-3 or TRBV12-4 and TRBJ2-7; 9 bases match TRBD1. CDR3 size: 15 residues. The CDR3 nucleotides are TGTGCCAGCAGTCCGTCGGGACAGGGCTCCTACGAGCAGTGCTTC. Protein sequence: CASSPSGQGSYEQCF.

This clonotype came up many times. The chain carries TRBV5-1 and TRBJ1-1; D is undetermined. With 1 base removed from V and 2 bases from J, the gap between germline ends came to 12 bases. Germline V CDR1 and CDR2: SGHRS, YFSETQ. There are 15 residues in the CDR3. The CDR3 region is CASSLQVFGNTEAFF. The CDR3 nucleotides read TGCGCCAGCAGCTTGCAGGTCTTCGGTAACACTGAAGCTTTCTTT.

This clonotype has at least ten counts. The chain uses TRBV12-3 or TRBV12-4 and TRBJ2-3; tentative D call: TRBD1 (5 bases). The CDR3 sequence is 14 residues long. Trimming stripped 1 base from V and 3 bases from J, with 8 bases between. The CDR3 nucleotides read TGTGCCAGCAGTTTAGGGGGCCTTACAGATACGCAGTATTTT. Translated, it gives CASSLGGLTDTQYF.

The genes are TRBV5-1 and TRBJ1-1, with D hard to call. Trimming cost V 0 bases and J 6 bases, with 15 bases left between them. Germline lookup yields CDR1 SGHRS and CDR2 YFSETQ. This CDR3 region has 15 residues. CDR3: CASSLDGAQDAEAFF. CDR3 DNA: TGCGCCAGCAGCTTGGACGGAGCCCAGGACGCTGAAGCTTTCTTT.

This clonotype has just a few counts. The rearrangement links TRBV29-1 to TRBJ2-7, with no clear D. V lost 6 bases and J lost 2, with 14 bases in between. CDR1 and CDR2 from the germline V gene are SQVTM and ANQGSEA. CDR3 length: 13 amino acids. The CDR3 sequence: CSVKLTLAYEQYF. In nucleotides, the CDR3 is TGCAGCGTAAAGCTGACTCTCGCCTACGAGCAGTACTTC.

This chain links TRBV20-1 with TRBJ1-1; 7 bases line up with TRBD1. In germline, CDR1 is DFQATT, CDR2 SNEGSKA (reference sequence). This CDR3 has 13 amino acids. J gave up 1 base and V 3 bases, and 2 bases lay outside the gene matches. CDR3: CSASGTENTEAFF. CDR3 coding DNA: TGCAGTGCTAGTGGGACAGAGAACACTGAAGCTTTCTTT.

This clonotype occurred many times. The chain has TRBV12-3 or TRBV12-4 and TRBJ2-1; the D call may be TRBD1 or TRBD2 (5 bases each). The CDR3 is 13 amino acids. Trimming left V 6 bases short and J 9 bases short, with 15 bases between. CDR3 nucleotide sequence: TGTGCCAGCAGGGGGGACCATTGGGGTGAGCAGTTCTTC. Translated: CASRGDHWGEQFF.

The table lists this clonotype with many counts. CDR3 region: CASTLARTQFNSPLHF. For the CDR3, the DNA is TGTGCCAGCACTTTGGCTAGGACACAATTCAATTCACCCCTCCACTTT. The chain couples TRBV28 to TRBJ1-6, with D possibly matching TRBD1 (5 bases). This CDR3 is built from 16 residues. CDR1 is MDHEN, CDR2 SYDVKM, per germline. Trimming stripped 7 bases from V and 7 bases from J, with 20 bases between.